Each of the 3 T cell receptor beta chains below was sequenced from the same sample in a study of cytomegalovirus exposure and HLA in healthy donors. Primers for the PCR totalled 60 Vbeta and 13 Jbeta. The data were produced by immunoSEQ multiplex PCR, yet TCRdb's version contains in-frame clones alone and is incomplete. The sample includes over 200,000 clones, approximately 80% of them seen just once. Sequenced input: PBMCs. The receptor set was obtained from a woman aged 40 to 55 in good health and CMV-seronegative.

Remarks on this clone: The junction and the germline gene differ at one end; a read error may be behind it. DNA of the CDR3: TGTGCCGGCAGGGACACCGCGAACACCGGGGAGCTGTTTTTT. It yields the protein CAGRDTANTGELFF. The rearrangement uses TRBV27 and TRBJ2-2; D is possibly TRBD1 (6 bases). The length of the CDR3 is 14 residues. The germline V gene has CDR1 MNHEY and CDR2 SMNVEV (reference sequence).

The chain carries TRBV9 and TRBJ2-1; 13 nucleotides match TRBD2. J was trimmed by 3 bases and V by 4 bases; bases with no gene match: 7. Germline lookup yields CDR1 SGDLS and CDR2 YYNGEE. The CDR3 totals 17 residues. The CDR3: CASSHGLAGANYNEQFF. CDR3 nucleotides: TGTGCCAGCAGCCACGGACTAGCGGGGGCCAACTACAATGAGCAGTTCTTC.

The chain links TRBV13 to TRBJ2-5, with D perhaps matching TRBD2 (5 bases). The J call is uncertain, as TRBJ2-7 better fits the DNA end. The CDR3 length is 13 residues. Per the germline V gene, CDR1 is PRHDT and CDR2 is FYEKMQ (reference sequence). CDR3 loop: CASSFRDGYEQYF. In DNA, the CDR3 is TGTGCCAGCAGCTTCCGGGATGGCTACGAGCAGTACTTC.